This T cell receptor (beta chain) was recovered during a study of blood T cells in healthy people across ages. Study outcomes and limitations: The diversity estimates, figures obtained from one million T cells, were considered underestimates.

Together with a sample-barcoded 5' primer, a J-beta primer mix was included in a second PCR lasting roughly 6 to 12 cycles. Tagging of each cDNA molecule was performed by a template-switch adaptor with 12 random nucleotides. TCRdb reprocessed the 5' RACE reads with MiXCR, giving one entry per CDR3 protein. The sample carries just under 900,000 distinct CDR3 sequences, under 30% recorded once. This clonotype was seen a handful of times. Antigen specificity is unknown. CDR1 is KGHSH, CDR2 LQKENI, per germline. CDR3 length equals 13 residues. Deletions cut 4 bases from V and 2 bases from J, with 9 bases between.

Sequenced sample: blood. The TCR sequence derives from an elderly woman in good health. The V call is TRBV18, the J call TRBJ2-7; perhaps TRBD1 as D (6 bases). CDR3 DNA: TGTGCCAGCTCACAAACAGGGACCTACGAGCAGTACTTC. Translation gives CASSQTGTYEQYF.